This is a list of T cell receptor beta chains from one sample in a study of shared clonotypes between healthy human individuals. Produced via immunoSEQ multiplex PCR; TCRdb's table is partial and in-frame only. The table lists 450,000 to 500,000 clones, more than 65% of them singletons. Sequencing was done on a sample of PBMCs. These receptors originate from a middle-aged woman in good health. Some clones in this sample may be carry-over from other donors' samples. CDR3s include the opening cysteine and the closing phenylalanine or tryptophan. A D gene is named only where the DNA matches it firmly. Clone sizes are given selectively: once, few, many, or a class where the clone is expanded.

>NA|NA|TRBJ2-7|TRBV7-2
CASSFPIRDEQYF
TGTGCCAGCAGCTTCCCTATTCGGGACGAGCAGTACTTC
>NA|NA|TRBJ1-2|TRBV18
CASSLQTDYGYTF
TGTGCCAGCTCACTCCAGACAGACTATGGCTACACCTTC
>many|TRBD2|TRBJ2-7|TRBV6-1
CASSETSGSSYEQYF
TGTGCCAGCAGTGAGACTAGCGGGAGCTCCTACGAGCAGTACTTC
>NA|NA|TRBJ1-5|TRBV9
CASSRDLVGQPQHF
TGTGCCAGCAGCAGAGACCTAGTCGGCCAGCCCCAGCATTTT
>NA|TRBD1|TRBJ1-1|TRBV7-9
CASSIAEGAKVGTEAFF
TGTGCCAGCAGCATTGCCGAGGGGGCGAAGGTCGGCACTGAAGCTTTCTTT
>NA|TRBD1|TRBJ2-7|TRBV6-6
CASKRQGARVEQYF
TGTGCCAGCAAACGACAGGGGGCAAGGGTGGAGCAGTACTTC
>NA|NA|TRBJ2-5|TRBV7-2
CASSLVALGETQYF
TGTGCCAGCAGCTTAGTAGCTTTGGGAGAGACCCAGTACTTC
>NA|TRBD1|TRBJ2-7|TRBV7-8
CASSLGTGQGYEQYF
TGTGCCAGCAGCTTAGGGACAGGGCAAGGCTACGAGCAGTACTTC
>NA|NA|TRBJ2-7|TRBV30
CAWRTGPGSYEQYF
TGTGCCTGGAGGACGGGCCCGGGCTCCTACGAGCAGTACTTC
>NA|NA|TRBJ2-7|TRBV5-1
CASSLIGDGAYEQYF
TGCGCCAGCAGCTTGATTGGGGACGGCGCCTACGAGCAGTACTTC
>NA|TRBD2|TRBJ2-7|TRBV5-1
CASSLGLAGEGEQYF
TGCGCCAGCAGCTTGGGACTAGCGGGAGAGGGCGAGCAGTACTTC
>NA|NA|TRBJ2-5|TRBV4-2
CASSHPFGGVGETQYF
TGTGCCAGCAGCCACCCCTTTGGGGGAGTGGGGGAGACCCAGTACTTC
>NA|TRBD2|TRBJ2-5|TRBV9
CASSVALAGNGQETQYF
TGTGCCAGCAGCGTAGCACTAGCGGGTAATGGCCAAGAGACCCAGTACTTC
>NA|NA|TRBJ2-3|TRBV21-1
CASPGFGTSGPLNTQYF
TGTGCCTCCCCCGGGTTTGGGACTAGCGGACCCCTGAATACGCAGTATTTT
>NA|TRBD2|TRBJ2-1|TRBV28
CASSPPSGRARGEQFF
TGTGCCAGCAGCCCACCTAGCGGGAGGGCCCGGGGTGAGCAGTTCTTC
>NA|NA|TRBJ2-3|TRBV5-6
CASSLGHTDTQYF
TGTGCCAGCAGCCTGGGCCATACAGATACGCAGTATTTT
>NA|NA|TRBJ2-7|TRBV5-4
CASSLVADVGEQYF
TGTGCCAGCAGCTTGGTGGCAGACGTGGGGGAGCAGTACTTC
>NA|TRBD2|TRBJ2-5|TRBV6-1
CASSEGTSGRGTQYF
TGTGCCAGCAGTGAAGGGACTAGTGGGAGGGGGACCCAGTACTTC
>once|NA|TRBJ2-5|TRBV7-8
CASSQLAGETQYF
TGTGCCAGCAGCCAATTAGCAGGAGAGACCCAGTACTTC
>few|TRBD1|TRBJ1-2|TRBV28
CASSFRDRGTF
TGTGCCAGCAGTTTCCGGGACAGGGGAACCTTC
>NA|TRBD1|TRBJ2-7|TRBV28
CASSSDRGDSYEQYF
TGTGCCAGCAGTTCGGACAGGGGGGACTCCTACGAGCAGTACTTC
>once|NA|TRBJ2-3|TRBV5-1
CASSLGLVRYTDTQYF
TGCGCCAGCAGCTTGGGACTAGTGAGGTACACAGATACGCAGTATTTT
>NA|NA|TRBJ2-1|TRBV6-1
CASSPLGSSYNEQFF
TGTGCCAGCAGTCCCCTGGGGAGCTCCTACAATGAGCAGTTCTTC
>many|NA|TRBJ2-7|TRBV13
CASSLSTDYEQYF
TGTGCCAGCAGCTTATCAACAGACTACGAGCAGTACTTC
>NA|TRBD1|TRBJ1-1|TRBV9
CASSPTDRGAATEAFF
TGTGCCAGCAGCCCGACGGACAGGGGGGCAGCCACTGAAGCTTTCTTT
>many|TRBD2|TRBJ2-7|TRBV10-3
CAISEPASGRASYEQYF
TGTGCCATCAGTGAGCCAGCTAGCGGGAGAGCTTCCTACGAGCAGTACTTC